These 2 T cell receptor beta chains were all obtained from the same sample, sequenced in a study of shared clonotypes between healthy human individuals. Terminally differentiated effector memory CD45RA+ cells were left out of the naive CD8 fraction, which was CD45RO-negative and positively selected for CCR7. The protocol was immunoSEQ multiplex PCR, while the TCRdb copy is restricted to in-frame clones and leaves out a portion. The sample has millions of clones, about 95% seen once. Sequences were obtained from naive CD8+ T cells sorted from blood. Receptor source: a young man in good health.

DNA for the CDR3: TGTGCCAGCAGCTTAGATGGCCAGTATAGCAATCAGCCCCAGCATTTT. Encoded protein: CASSLDGQYSNQPQHF. The chain links TRBV11-2 to TRBJ1-5; D unclear. Trimming left V 0 bases short and J 0 bases short, with 9 bases between. This CDR3 spans 16 amino acids. CDR1 is SGHAT, CDR2 FQNNGV, per germline.

The chain uses TRBV2 and TRBJ2-7; TRBD1 matches at 8 bases. The CDR3 runs 15 residues. V lost 1 base to trimming and J lost 2 bases; unmatched junction nucleotides: 4. Germline V gene lookup returns CDR1 SNHLY and CDR2 FYNNEI. CDR3 residues: CASSEETGATYEQYF. Written as DNA, the CDR3 is TGTGCCAGCAGTGAAGAGACAGGGGCCACCTACGAGCAGTACTTC.